This T cell receptor beta chain originates from a study of OX40 agonist ivuxolimab in advanced cancers. About the research overall: Checkpoint inhibitors had been given previously to approximately 41% of patients. Study results and caveats: CD8+ T cells were the subset that, on average, had more expanded clones than CD4+. Compared with others, partial responders at 0.1-3.0 mg/kg displayed clonal expansion among the lowest. CD4+ and CD8+ blood T cells expanded clonally by week 6 at 0.1 to 3.0 mg/kg.

In germline, CDR1 is LNHDA, CDR2 SQIVND (reference sequence). The V end was cut by 2 bases, the J end by 3 bases, with 7 bases between. CDR3 size: 13 residues. Turning to this clone: As yet, its antigen is unknown.

Libraries were prepared by immunoSEQ multiplex PCR; TCRdb keeps only in-frame clonotypes and omits some of them. The sample shows under 50,000 clones, about 86% of them seen only once. This receptor was taken from an adult with an advanced solid tumor such as melanoma, head and neck, liver or kidney cancer. The sample in question was CD4+ or CD8+ T cells sorted from blood, obtained in a trial of the OX40 agonist ivuxolimab. V and J are TRBV19 and TRBJ1-2; TRBD1 might be the D (5 bases). CDR3 region: CASSILGDYGYTF. In nucleotides, the CDR3 is TGTGCCAGTAGTATATTGGGGGACTATGGCTACACCTTC.